This T cell receptor (beta chain) originates from a study of control samples from healthy donors and cancer patients. The CDR3 contains 18 residues. CDR1 is MNHEY, CDR2 SVGEGT, per germline. Germline trimming cut 0 bases from V and 5 bases from J; bases unmatched to any gene: 9. Data came from immunoSEQ multiplex PCR; TCRdb stores just in-frame clones and leaves some out. Of over 110,000 clones listed, roughly 92% are singletons. The sequence came from a man aged 30-40 years in good health. Material: blood. This chain uses TRBV6-2 or TRBV6-3 with TRBJ2-1, with 11 bases matching TRBD2. CDR3 in DNA: TGTGCCAGCAGTTACTCCCGCGGGACTAGCGGATCTGACAATGAGCAGTTCTTC. It translates to CASSYSRGTSGSDNEQFF.